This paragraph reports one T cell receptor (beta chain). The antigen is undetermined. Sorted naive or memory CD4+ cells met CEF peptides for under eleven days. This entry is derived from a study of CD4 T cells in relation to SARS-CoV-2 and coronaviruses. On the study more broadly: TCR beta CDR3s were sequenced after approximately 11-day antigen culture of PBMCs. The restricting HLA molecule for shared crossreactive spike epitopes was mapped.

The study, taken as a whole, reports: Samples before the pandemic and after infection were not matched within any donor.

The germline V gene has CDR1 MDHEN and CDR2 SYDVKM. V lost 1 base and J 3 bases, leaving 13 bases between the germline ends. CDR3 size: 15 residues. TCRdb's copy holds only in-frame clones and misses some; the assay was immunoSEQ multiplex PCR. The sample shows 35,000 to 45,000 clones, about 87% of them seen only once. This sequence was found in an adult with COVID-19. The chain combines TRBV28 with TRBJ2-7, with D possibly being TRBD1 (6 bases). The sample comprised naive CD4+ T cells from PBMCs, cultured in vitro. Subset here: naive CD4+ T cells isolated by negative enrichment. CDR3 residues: CASSLSQGLGYEQYF. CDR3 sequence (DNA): TGTGCCAGCAGTTTATCTCAGGGGTTGGGCTACGAGCAGTACTTC. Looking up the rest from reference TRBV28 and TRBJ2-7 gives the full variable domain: DVKVTQSSRYLVKRTGEKVFLECVQDMDHENMFWYRQDPGLGLRLIYFSYDVKMKEKGDIPEGYSVSREKKERFSLILESASTNQTSMYLCASSLSQGLGYEQYFGPGTRLTVT.